One sample yielded the 6 T cell receptor beta chains listed below, sequenced in a study of control samples from healthy donors and cancer patients. TCRdb keeps only in-frame clones here, not all; method: immunoSEQ multiplex PCR. The sample holds over 150,000 clones, roughly 94% seen once. The sequenced sample consisted of PBMCs. Every receptor here comes from a man in his sixties with colorectal cancer.

The gene calls are TRBV11-2 and TRBJ2-7; no firm D call. The germline V gene has CDR1 SGHAT and CDR2 FQNNGV. V lost 2 bases to trimming and J lost 2 bases, with 10 bases between them. CDR3 length: 14 residues. CDR3 in DNA: TGTGCCAGCAGCTTAAGTTTCAACCCCTACGAGCAGTACTTC. Its translation: CASSLSFNPYEQYF. Based on the CDR3 plus reference TRBV11-2 and TRBJ2-7, the full variable domain is EAGVAQSPRYKIIEKRQSVAFWCNPISGHATLYWYQQILGQGPKLLIQFQNNGVVDDSQLPKDRFSAERLKGVDSTLKIQPAKLEDSAVYLCASSLSFNPYEQYFGPGTRLTVT.

The J gene is TRBJ1-4, the V gene TRBV9, with 8 bases identical to TRBD1. V lost 4 bases and J lost 4; bases outside the gene matches: 6. Germline assignment: CDR1 SGDLS and CDR2 YYNGEE. The CDR3 is 15 amino acids. The CDR3 region has the DNA TGTGCCAGCAGCCCCGGGACAGGAGGTAATGAAAAACTGTTTTTT. Amino acids: CASSPGTGGNEKLFF. The full variable domain, with the rest looked up from reference TRBV9 and TRBJ1-4, is DSGVTQTPKHLITATGQRVTLRCSPRSGDLSVYWYQQSLDQGLQFLIQYYNGEERAKGNILERFSAQQFPDLHSELNLSSLELGDSALYFCASSPGTGGNEKLFFGSGTQLSVL.

This clone has a single count. This sequence joins TRBV21-1 and TRBJ2-1; TRBD2, as called in the table, went unchecked against the DNA. TRBV21-1 is recorded as a pseudogene. This CDR3 region has 21 residues. DNA for the CDR3: TGTGCCAGCAGCAAACGCCCTTTAGCGGGGGGACCCTATAGCTCCTACAATGAGCAGTTCTTC. Residues: CASSKRPLAGGPYSSYNEQFF.

The chain uses TRBV3-1 (or the pseudogene TRBV3-2) and TRBJ1-6; TRBD1 agrees at 7 bases. This CDR3 is built from 14 residues. Per germline, CDR1 LGHDT and CDR2 YNNKEL (reference sequence). V lost 8 bases and J lost 10; bases outside the gene matches: 11. The CDR3 loop reads CASAWDRGQSPLHF. The DNA for the CDR3 is TGTGCCAGCGCTTGGGACAGAGGGCAATCACCCCTCCACTTT.

This chain joins TRBV6-5 and TRBJ1-5; D unresolved. Germline V gene data show CDR1 as MNHEY and CDR2 as SVGAGI. V lost 8 bases to trimming and J lost 4 bases, with 12 bases between them. The CDR3 runs to 13 residues. The CDR3 region has the DNA TGTGCCAGCTTGGCTACCTCAAATCAGCCCCAGCATTTT. Its protein is CASLATSNQPQHF.

The genes are TRBV10-3 and TRBJ1-2; D ambiguous. This CDR3 is 13 amino acids long. V was shortened by 3 bases and J by 7 bases, with 12 bases between the two germline ends. From germline, CDR1 is ENHRY and CDR2 SYGVKD. As DNA, the CDR3 is TGTGCCATCAGTGATGGGCAGCTTGGTGGCTACACCTTC. This gives the protein CAISDGQLGGYTF.